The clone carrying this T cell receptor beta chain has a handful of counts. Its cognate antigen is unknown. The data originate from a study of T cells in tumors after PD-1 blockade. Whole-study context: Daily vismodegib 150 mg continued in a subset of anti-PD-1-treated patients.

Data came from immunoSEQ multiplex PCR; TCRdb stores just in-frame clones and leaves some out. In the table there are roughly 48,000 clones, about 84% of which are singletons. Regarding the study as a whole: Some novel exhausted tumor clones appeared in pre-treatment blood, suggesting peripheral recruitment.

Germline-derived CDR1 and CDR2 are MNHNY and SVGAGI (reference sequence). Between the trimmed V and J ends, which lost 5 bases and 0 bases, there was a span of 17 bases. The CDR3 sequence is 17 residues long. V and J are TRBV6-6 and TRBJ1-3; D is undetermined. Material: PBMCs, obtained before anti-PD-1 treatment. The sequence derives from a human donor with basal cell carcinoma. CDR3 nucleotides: TGTGCCAGCAGTCCCACCTATGAGGACGGCTCTGGAAACACCATATATTTT. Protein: CASSPTYEDGSGNTIYF.